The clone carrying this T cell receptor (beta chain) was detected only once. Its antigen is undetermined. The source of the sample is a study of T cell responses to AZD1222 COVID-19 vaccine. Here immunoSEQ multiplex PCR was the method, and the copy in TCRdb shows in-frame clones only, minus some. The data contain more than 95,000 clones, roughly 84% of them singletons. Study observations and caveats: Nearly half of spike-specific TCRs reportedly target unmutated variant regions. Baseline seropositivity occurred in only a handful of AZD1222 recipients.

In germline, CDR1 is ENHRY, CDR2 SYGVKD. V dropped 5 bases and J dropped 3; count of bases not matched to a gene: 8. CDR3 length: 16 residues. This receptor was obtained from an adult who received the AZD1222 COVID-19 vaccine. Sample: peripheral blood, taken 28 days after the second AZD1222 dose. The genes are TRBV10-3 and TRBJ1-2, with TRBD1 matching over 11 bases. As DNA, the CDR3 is TGTGCCATCAGTCCGAGAGGGGGACAGGGGGACTATGGCTACACCTTC. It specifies CAISPRGGQGDYGYTF.